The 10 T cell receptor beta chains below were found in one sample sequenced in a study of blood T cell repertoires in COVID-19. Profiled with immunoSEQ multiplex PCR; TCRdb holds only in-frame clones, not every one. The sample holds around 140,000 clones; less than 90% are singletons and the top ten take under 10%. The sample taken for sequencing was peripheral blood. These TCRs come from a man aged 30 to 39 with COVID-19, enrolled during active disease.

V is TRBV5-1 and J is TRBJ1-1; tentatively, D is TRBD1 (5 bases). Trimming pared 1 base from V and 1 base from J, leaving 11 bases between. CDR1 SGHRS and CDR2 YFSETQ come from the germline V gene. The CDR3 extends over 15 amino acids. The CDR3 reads CASSLWKGQNTEAFF. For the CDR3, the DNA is TGCGCCAGCAGCTTGTGGAAAGGACAGAACACTGAAGCTTTCTTT.

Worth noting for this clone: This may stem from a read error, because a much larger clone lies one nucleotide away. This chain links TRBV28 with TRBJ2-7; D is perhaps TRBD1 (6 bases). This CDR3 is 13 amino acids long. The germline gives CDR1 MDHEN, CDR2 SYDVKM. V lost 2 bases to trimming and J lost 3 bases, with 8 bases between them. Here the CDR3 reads CASSLGQNYEQYF. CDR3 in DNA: TGTGCCAGCAGTTTAGGACAGAACTACGAGCAGTACTTC.

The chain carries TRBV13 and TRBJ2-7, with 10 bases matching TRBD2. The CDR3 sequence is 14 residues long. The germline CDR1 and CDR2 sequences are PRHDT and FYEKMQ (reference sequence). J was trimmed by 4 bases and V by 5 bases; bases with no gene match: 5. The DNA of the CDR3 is TGTGCCAGCAGCATCGGGACTAGCGTATACGAGCAGTACTTC. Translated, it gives CASSIGTSVYEQYF.

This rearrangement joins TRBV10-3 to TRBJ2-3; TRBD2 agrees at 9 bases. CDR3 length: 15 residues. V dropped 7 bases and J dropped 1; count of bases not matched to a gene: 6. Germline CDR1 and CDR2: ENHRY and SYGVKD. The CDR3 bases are TGTGCCATCACCTCGACTAGCGGCCGCACAGATACGCAGTATTTT. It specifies CAITSTSGRTDTQYF.

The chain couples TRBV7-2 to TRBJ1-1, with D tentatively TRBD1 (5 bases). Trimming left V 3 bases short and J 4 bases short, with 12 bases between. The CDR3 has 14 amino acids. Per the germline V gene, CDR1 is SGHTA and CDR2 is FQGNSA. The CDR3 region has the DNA TGTGCCAGCAGCTTTTTCGACAGCTCCACTGAAGCTTTCTTT. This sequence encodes CASSFFDSSTEAFF.

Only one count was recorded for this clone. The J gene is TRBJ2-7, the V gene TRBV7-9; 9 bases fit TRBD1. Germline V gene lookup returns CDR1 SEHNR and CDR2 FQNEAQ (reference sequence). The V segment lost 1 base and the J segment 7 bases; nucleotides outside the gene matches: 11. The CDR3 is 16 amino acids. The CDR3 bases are TGTGCCAGCAGCTTAGAACCACAGGGGGCAGGTCGGGAGCAGTACTTC. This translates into CASSLEPQGAGREQYF.

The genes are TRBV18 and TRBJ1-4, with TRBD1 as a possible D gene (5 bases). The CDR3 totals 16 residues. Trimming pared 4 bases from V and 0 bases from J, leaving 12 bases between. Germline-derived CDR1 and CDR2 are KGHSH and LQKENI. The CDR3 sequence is CASSRTAGTTNEKLFF. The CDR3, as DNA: TGTGCCAGCTCACGGACCGCAGGGACAACTAATGAAAAACTGTTTTTT.

For the CDR3, the DNA is TGCAGCGTCCTAGGGGGACTAGAAGAGCAGTTCTTC. Residues: CSVLGGLEEQFF. V gene TRBV29-1 combines with J gene TRBJ2-1; 8 bases match TRBD2. The CDR3 runs 12 residues. The germline V gene has CDR1 SQVTM and CDR2 ANQGSEA. Trimming removed 6 bases from V and 10 bases from J; junction bases left unmatched: 8.

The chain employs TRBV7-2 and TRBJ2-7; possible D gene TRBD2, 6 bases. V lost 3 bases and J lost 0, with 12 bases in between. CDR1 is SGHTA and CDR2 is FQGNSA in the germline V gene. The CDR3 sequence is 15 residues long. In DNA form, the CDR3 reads TGTGCCAGCAGCTTGGGCCCGGACTACTCCTACGAGCAGTACTTC. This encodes CASSLGPDYSYEQYF.

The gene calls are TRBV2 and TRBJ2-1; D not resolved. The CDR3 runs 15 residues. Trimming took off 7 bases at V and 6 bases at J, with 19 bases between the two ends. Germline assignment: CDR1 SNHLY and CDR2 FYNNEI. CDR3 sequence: CASIKHGDPGNEQFF. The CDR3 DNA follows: TGTGCCAGCATAAAGCATGGTGACCCGGGCAATGAGCAGTTCTTC.